This is a list of T cell receptor beta chains from one sample in a study of cytomegalovirus exposure and HLA in healthy donors. Sequencing was performed with immunoSEQ multiplex PCR; in TCRdb, only in-frame clones are kept and a portion is missing. The data show 220,000 or so clones, with approximately 83% seen just once and around an eighth held by the top ten. Sequencing was performed on PBMCs. The receptors stem from a woman aged 25 to 45 in good health and CMV-seropositive. CDR3s include the opening cysteine and the closing phenylalanine or tryptophan. The size of a clone is reported for some rows only, either as once, few or many, or as a class for expanded clones.

clone size,J gene,V gene,CDR3 protein
.,TRBJ1-1,TRBV4-1,CASTPLVSGTRNTEAFF
.,TRBJ1-1,TRBV29-1,CSVNRDNTEAFF
.,TRBJ1-2,TRBV5-4,CASQFQGIYGYTF
.,TRBJ2-3,TRBV7-2,CASSPFTDTQYF
.,TRBJ2-1,TRBV14,CASSQDWASGVNEQFF
.,TRBJ2-7,TRBV30,CAWGTEPSLGQYF
.,TRBJ2-1,TRBV29-1,CSVGTLTGEQFF
.,TRBJ2-7,TRBV11-3,CASSRSGQGGEQYF
.,TRBJ2-3,TRBV29-1,CSVPADTQYF
once,TRBJ2-3,TRBV19,CASSISGRAPDTQYF
.,TRBJ1-3,TRBV5-1,CASSLEAKGTGNTIYF
.,TRBJ1-2,TRBV7-2,CASRYTGYGYTF
once,TRBJ2-7,TRBV6-1,CASRDGQGPTYEQYF
.,TRBJ2-1,TRBV27,CASRQVLHEQFF
.,TRBJ2-1,TRBV15,CATSRDRPGGPEEQFF
.,TRBJ2-1,TRBV19,CASSSPSGGPGSSYNEQFF
.,TRBJ2-5,TRBV7-8,CASSLADRTVETQYF
.,TRBJ1-2,TRBV7-9,CASSHTIFRDGYTF
.,TRBJ2-7,TRBV5-6,CASSWTQGATYEQYF
once,TRBJ2-1,TRBV19,CASSIDGDSGRTYNEQFF
.,TRBJ1-1,TRBV27,CASSFGENTEAFF
.,TRBJ2-2,TRBV5-1,CASSFGAGNTGELFF
.,TRBJ2-3,TRBV27,CASSSPGGDTDTQYF
.,TRBJ1-1,TRBV27,CASSWGGGEAFF
.,TRBJ1-4,TRBV6-5,CASRAQSTNEKLFF
.,TRBJ2-1,TRBV2,CASGGSEQFF
few,TRBJ2-1,TRBV19,CASKTREGGHNEQFF
.,TRBJ2-7,TRBV10-3,CASQTSGSASEQYF
.,TRBJ2-5,TRBV5-1,CASSLDLGTGGKETQYF
.,TRBJ1-1,TRBV5-6,CASSVDGRMNTEAFF
.,TRBJ2-7,TRBV29-1,CSVEMAGWSYEQYF
.,TRBJ1-2,TRBV7-3,CASSPRGQPNNYGYTF
many,TRBJ2-2,TRBV27,CASSRVLGQGAGELFF
.,TRBJ2-5,TRBV4-2,CASSQALRGETQYF
.,TRBJ1-1,TRBV6-1,CASSPGQGGNTEAFF
.,TRBJ2-1,TRBV29-1,CSAPSSYNEQFF
.,TRBJ2-2,TRBV9,CASSVASFGELFF
.,TRBJ1-1,TRBV2,CASPQGGNTEAFF